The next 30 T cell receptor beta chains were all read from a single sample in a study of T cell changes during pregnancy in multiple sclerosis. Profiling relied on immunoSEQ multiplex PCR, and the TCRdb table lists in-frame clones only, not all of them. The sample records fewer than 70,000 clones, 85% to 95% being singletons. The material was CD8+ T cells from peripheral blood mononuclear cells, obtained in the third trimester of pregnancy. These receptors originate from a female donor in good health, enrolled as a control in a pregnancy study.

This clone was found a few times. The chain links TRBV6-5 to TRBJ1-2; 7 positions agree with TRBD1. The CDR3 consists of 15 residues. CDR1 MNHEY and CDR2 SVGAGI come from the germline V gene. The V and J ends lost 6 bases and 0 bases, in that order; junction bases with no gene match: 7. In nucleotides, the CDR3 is TGTGCCAGCAGCCCTAGGGACAGACCTAACTATGGCTACACCTTC. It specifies CASSPRDRPNYGYTF.

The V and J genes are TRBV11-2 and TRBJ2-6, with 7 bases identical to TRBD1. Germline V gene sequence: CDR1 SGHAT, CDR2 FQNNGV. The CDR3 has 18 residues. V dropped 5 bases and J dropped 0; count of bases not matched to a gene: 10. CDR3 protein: CASSPIPGQLSGANVLTF. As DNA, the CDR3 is TGTGCCAGCAGCCCCATTCCGGGACAGCTCTCTGGGGCCAACGTCCTGACTTTC.

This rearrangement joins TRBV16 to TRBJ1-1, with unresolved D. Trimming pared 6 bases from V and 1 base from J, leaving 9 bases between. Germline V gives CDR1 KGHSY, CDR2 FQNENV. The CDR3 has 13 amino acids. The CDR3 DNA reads TGTGCCAGCAGACGAGGCTCGAACACTGAAGCTTTCTTT. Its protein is CASRRGSNTEAFF. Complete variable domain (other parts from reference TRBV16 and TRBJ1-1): GEEVAQTPKHLVRGEGQKAKLYCAPIKGHSYVFWYQQVLKNEFKFLISFQNENVFDETGMPKERFSAKCLPNSPCSLEIQATKLEDSAVYFCASRRGSNTEAFFGQGTRLTVV.

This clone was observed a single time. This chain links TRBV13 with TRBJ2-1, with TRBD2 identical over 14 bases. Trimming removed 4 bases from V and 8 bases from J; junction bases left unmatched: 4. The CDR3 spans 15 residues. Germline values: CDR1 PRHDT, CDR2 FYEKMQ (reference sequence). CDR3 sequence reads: CASSYRLAGGHEQFF. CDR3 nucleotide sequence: TGTGCCAGCAGCTATCGACTAGCGGGGGGGCATGAGCAGTTCTTC.

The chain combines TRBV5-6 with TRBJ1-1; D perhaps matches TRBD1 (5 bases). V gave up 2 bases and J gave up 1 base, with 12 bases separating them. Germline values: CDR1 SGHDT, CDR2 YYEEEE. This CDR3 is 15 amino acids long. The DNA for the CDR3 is TGTGCCAGCAGCTTTGTGATTCAGGGGAACACTGAAGCTTTCTTT. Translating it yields CASSFVIQGNTEAFF.

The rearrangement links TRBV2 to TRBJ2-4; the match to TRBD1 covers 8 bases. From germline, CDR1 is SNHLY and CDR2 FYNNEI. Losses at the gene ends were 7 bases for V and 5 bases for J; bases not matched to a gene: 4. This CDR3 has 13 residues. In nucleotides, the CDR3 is TGTGCCAGCATTCCGGACAGGGAAAACATTCAGTACTTC. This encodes CASIPDRENIQYF.

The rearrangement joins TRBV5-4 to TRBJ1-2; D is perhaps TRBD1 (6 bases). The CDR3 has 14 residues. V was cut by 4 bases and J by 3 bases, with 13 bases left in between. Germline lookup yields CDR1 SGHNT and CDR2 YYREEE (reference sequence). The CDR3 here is CASSVNRADYGYTF. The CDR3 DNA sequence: TGTGCCAGCAGCGTTAACAGGGCGGACTATGGCTACACCTTC.

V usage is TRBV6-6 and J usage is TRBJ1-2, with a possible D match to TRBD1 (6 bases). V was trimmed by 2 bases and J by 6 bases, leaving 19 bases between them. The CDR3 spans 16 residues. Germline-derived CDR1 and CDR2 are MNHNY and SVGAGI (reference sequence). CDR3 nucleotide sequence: TGTGCCAGCAGTTACCTAGGCCGGGAACAGGGAAATGGCTACACCTTC. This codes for CASSYLGREQGNGYTF.

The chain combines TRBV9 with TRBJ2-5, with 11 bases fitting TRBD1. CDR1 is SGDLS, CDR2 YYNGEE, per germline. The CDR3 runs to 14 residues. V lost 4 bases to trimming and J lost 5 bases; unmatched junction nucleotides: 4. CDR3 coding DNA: TGTGCCAGCAGCTTGGGACAGGGGGAGGAGACCCAGTACTTC. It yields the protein CASSLGQGEETQYF.

The CDR3 loop is CASSSLTGITEAFF. DNA of the CDR3: TGTGCCAGCAGCTCCCTGACAGGGATCACTGAAGCTTTCTTT. V and J are TRBV7-9 and TRBJ1-1; the match to TRBD1 covers 7 bases. The germline gives CDR1 SEHNR, CDR2 FQNEAQ (reference sequence). Germline trimming cut 4 bases from V and 4 bases from J; bases unmatched to any gene: 6. The CDR3 length is 14 residues.

CDR3 residues: CASKDRSNTDTQYF. CDR3 bases: TGTGCCAGTAAGGACAGGAGTAACACAGATACGCAGTATTTT. V is TRBV7-9 and J is TRBJ2-3, with 7 bases matching TRBD1. J gave up 2 bases and V 9 bases, and 8 bases lay outside the gene matches. This CDR3 region has 14 residues. In germline, CDR1 is SEHNR, CDR2 FQNEAQ (reference sequence). Drawing the rest from reference TRBV7-9 and TRBJ2-3, the complete variable domain is DTGVSQNPRHKITKRGQNVTFRCDPISEHNRLYWYRQTLGQGPEFLTYFQNEAQLEKSRLLSDRFSAERPKGSFSTLEIQRTEQGDSAMYLCASKDRSNTDTQYFGPGTRLTVL.

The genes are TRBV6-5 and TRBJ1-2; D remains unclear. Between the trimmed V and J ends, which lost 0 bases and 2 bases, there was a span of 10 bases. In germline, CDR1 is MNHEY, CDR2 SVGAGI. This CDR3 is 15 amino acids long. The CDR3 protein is CASSYSRTGNYGYTF. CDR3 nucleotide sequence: TGTGCCAGCAGTTACTCGAGGACGGGGAACTATGGCTACACCTTC.

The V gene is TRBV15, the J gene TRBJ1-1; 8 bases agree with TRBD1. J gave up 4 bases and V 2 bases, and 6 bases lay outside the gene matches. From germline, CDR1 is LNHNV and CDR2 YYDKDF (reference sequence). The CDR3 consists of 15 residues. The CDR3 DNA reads TGTGCCACCAGCAGACCGTCGACAGGGGTCACTGAAGCTTTCTTT. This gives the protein CATSRPSTGVTEAFF. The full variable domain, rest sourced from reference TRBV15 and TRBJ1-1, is DAMVIQNPRYQVTQFGKPVTLSCSQTLNHNVMYWYQQKSSQAPKLLFHYYDKDFNNEADTPDNFQSRRPNTSFCFLDIRSPGLGDTAMYLCATSRPSTGVTEAFFGQGTRLTVV.

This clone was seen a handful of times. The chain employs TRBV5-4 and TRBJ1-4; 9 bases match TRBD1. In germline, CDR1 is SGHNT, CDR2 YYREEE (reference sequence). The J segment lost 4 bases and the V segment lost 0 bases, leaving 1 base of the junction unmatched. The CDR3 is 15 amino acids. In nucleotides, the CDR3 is TGTGCCAGCAGCTTGGAGGACAGGGGTAATGAAAAACTGTTTTTT. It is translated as CASSLEDRGNEKLFF.

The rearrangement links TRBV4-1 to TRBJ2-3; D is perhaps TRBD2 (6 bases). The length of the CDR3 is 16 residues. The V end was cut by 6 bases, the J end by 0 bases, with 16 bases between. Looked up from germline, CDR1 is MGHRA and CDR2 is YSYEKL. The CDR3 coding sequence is TGCGCCAGCAGGACGGCGGGGCTTTCTAGCACAGATACGCAGTATTTT. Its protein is CASRTAGLSSTDTQYF.

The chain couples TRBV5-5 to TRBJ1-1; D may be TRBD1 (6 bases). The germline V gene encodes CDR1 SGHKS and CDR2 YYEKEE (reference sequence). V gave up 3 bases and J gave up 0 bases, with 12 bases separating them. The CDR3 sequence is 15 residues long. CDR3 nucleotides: TGTGCCAGCAGCTCACCGGGACACTTGAACACTGAAGCTTTCTTT. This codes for CASSSPGHLNTEAFF.

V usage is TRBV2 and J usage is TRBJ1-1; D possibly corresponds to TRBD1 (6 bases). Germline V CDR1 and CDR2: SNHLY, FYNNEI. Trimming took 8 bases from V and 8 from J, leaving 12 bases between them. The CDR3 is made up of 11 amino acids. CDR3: CASYNRVEAFF. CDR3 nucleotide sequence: TGTGCCAGCTATAACAGGGTAGAAGCTTTCTTT.

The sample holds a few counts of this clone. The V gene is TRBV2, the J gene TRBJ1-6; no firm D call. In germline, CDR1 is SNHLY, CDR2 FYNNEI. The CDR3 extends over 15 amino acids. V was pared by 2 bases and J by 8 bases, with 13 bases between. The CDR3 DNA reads TGTGCCAGCAGTGAAAGCCCACCCCCCTATTCACCCCTCCACTTT. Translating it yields CASSESPPPYSPLHF.

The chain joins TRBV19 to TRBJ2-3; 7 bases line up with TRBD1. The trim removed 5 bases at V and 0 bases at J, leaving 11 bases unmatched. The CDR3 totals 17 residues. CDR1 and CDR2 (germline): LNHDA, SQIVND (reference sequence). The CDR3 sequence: CASSAYRGQSSTDTQYF. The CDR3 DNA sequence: TGTGCCAGTAGTGCCTACAGGGGACAATCTAGCACAGATACGCAGTATTTT.

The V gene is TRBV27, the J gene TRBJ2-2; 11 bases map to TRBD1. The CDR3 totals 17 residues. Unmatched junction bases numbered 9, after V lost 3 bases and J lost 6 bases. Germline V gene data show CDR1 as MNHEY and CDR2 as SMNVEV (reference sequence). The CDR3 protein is CASSLDAGQGASGELFF. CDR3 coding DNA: TGTGCCAGCAGTTTGGACGCCGGACAGGGGGCTTCCGGGGAGCTGTTTTTT.

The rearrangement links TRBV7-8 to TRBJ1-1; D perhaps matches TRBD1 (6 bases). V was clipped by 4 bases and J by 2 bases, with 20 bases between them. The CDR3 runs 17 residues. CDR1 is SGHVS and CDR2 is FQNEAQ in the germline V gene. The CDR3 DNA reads TGTGCCAGCAGCTCGACTCCATGGACAGCTTTAAACACTGAAGCTTTCTTT. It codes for CASSSTPWTALNTEAFF.

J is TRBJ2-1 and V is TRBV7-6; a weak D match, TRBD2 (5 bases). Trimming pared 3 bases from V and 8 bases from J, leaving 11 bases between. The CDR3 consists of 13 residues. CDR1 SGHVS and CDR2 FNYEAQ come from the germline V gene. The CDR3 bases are TGTGCCAGCAGCTTTTCCTTGGAGGATGAGCAGTTCTTC. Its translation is CASSFSLEDEQFF.

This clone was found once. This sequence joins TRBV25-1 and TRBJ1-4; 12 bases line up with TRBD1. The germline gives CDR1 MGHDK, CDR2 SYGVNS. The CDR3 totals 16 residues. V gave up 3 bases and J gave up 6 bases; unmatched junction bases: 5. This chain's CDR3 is CASSEGQGAIDEKLFF. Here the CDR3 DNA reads TGTGCCAGCAGTGAGGGACAGGGGGCCATCGATGAAAAACTGTTTTTT.

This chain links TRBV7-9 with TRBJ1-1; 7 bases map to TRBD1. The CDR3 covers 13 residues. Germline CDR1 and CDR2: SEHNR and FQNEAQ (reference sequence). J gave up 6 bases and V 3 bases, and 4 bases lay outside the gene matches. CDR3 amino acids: CASSFPDRPEAFF. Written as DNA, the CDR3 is TGTGCCAGCAGCTTTCCGGACAGGCCTGAAGCTTTCTTT. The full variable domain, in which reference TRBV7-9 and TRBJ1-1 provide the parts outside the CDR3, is DTGVSQNPRHKITKRGQNVTFRCDPISEHNRLYWYRQTLGQGPEFLTYFQNEAQLEKSRLLSDRFSAERPKGSFSTLEIQRTEQGDSAMYLCASSFPDRPEAFFGQGTRLTVV.

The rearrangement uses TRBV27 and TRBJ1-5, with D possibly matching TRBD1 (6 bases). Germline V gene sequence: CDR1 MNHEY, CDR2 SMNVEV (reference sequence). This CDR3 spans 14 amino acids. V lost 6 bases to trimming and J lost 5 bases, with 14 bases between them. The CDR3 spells CASRLGGVDQPQHF. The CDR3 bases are TGTGCCAGCAGACTAGGGGGGGTCGATCAGCCCCAGCATTTT.

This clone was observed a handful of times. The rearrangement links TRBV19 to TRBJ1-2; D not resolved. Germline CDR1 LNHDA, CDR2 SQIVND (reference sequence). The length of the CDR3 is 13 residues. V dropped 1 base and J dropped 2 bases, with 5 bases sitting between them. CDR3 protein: CASSIARNYGYTF. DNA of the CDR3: TGTGCCAGTAGTATAGCCAGAAACTATGGCTACACCTTC.

DNA for the CDR3: TGTGCCATCAGTGAACGCTTGGCGGGAGCTTCCTACAATGAGCAGTTCTTC. It yields the protein CAISERLAGASYNEQFF. V is TRBV10-3 and J is TRBJ2-1, with TRBD2 identical over 7 bases. The CDR3 spans 17 residues. Germline-derived CDR1 and CDR2 are ENHRY and SYGVKD. Trimming removed 3 bases from V and 1 base from J; junction bases left unmatched: 9.

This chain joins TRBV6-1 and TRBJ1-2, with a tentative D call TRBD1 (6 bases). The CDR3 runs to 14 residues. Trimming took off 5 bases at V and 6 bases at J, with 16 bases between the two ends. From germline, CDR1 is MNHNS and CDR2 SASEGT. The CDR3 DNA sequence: TGTGCCAGCAGTACTTTTAGTGGGGACAATGGCTACACCTTC. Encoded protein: CASSTFSGDNGYTF.

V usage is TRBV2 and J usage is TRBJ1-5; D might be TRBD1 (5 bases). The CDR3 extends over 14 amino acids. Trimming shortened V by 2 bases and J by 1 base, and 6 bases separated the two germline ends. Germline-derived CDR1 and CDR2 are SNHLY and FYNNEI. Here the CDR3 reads CASSEWGSNQPQHF. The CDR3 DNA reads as TGTGCCAGCAGTGAATGGGGCAGCAATCAGCCCCAGCATTTT.

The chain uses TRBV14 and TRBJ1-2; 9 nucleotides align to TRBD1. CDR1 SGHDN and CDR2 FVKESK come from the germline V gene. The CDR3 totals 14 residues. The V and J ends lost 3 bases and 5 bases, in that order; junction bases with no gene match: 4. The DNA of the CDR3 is TGTGCCAGCAGCCACCTGACAGGGGGTTATGGCTACACCTTC. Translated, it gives CASSHLTGGYGYTF.